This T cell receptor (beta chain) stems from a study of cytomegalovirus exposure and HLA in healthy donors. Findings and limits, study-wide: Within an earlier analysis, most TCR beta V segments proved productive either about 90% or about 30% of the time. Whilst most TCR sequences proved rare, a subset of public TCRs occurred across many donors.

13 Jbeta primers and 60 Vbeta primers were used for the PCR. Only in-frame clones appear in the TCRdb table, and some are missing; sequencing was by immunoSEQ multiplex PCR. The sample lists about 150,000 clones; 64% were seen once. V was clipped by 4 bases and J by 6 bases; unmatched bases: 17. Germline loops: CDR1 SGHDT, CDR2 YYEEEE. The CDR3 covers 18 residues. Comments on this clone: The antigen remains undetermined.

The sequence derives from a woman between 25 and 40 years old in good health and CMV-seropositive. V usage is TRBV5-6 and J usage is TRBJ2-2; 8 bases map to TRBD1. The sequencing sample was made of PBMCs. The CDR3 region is CASSLRRGRGLGAGELFF. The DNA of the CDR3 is TGTGCCAGCAGCCTCCGCAGGGGGCGGGGTTTGGGGGCCGGGGAGCTGTTTTTT.